This T cell receptor (beta chain) is from a study of cytomegalovirus exposure and HLA in healthy donors. Study at large: HLA-typed donors were the source of about 85 million unique TCRs, which an early data release held. Study outcomes and limitations: CMV antigen specificity of three CMV-associated chains was confirmed in vitro.

This clone was found once. The antigen remains unidentified. CDR3 length: 14 residues. The junction had 5 bases not matched to a gene; V was cut back by 6 bases and J by 1 base. Germline V CDR1 and CDR2: LNHDA, SQIVND (reference sequence). PCR used 60 Vbeta primers and 13 Jbeta primers. Generated by immunoSEQ multiplex PCR, the TCRdb table keeps only in-frame clones and is missing some. The profile shows about 82,000 clones, roughly 80% of them singletons. The sequence derives from a man in his fifties in good health and CMV-seronegative. The V and J genes are TRBV19 and TRBJ2-7, with 8 bases aligning to TRBD1. Sequenced: PBMCs. DNA of the CDR3: TGTGCCAGTAGGACCACAGGGGGGTCCTACGAGCAGTACTTC. Translated, it gives CASRTTGGSYEQYF.